A single sample gave rise to the 17 T cell receptor beta chains below, sequenced in a study of neurological immune-mediated disorders. Time point here: longitudinal time-point 2. TCRdb analysed the 5' RACE reads with MiXCR anew, one entry per CDR3 protein. The data show some 87,000 distinct CDR3 sequences, 5% to 6.5% seen once. The specimen was PBMCs. These receptor sequences come from a woman aged 55-70 years with multiple sclerosis.

This clonotype was observed at least ten times. The CDR3 nucleotides are TGCGCCAGCAGCTCGGGACAGGTGAACTCTGGGGCCAACGTCCTGACTTTC. Amino acid sequence: CASSSGQVNSGANVLTF. The chain is built from TRBV5-1 and TRBJ2-6; TRBD1 aligns across 8 bases. Germline CDR1 and CDR2: SGHRS and YFSETQ. V was clipped by 3 bases and J by 0 bases; unmatched bases: 5. The CDR3 extends over 17 amino acids.

Many counts were recorded for this clonotype. CDR3 region: CASSPMRLAGGRNEQFF. The CDR3 DNA sequence: TGTGCCAGCAGCCCAATGAGACTAGCGGGGGGGAGGAATGAGCAGTTCTTC. The chain carries TRBV7-9 and TRBJ2-1; 14 bases agree with TRBD2. Per germline, CDR1 SEHNR and CDR2 FQNEAQ (reference sequence). This CDR3 is built from 17 residues. V lost 5 bases and J lost 7; bases outside the gene matches: 10.

This clonotype was recorded at least ten times. V usage is TRBV3-1 and J usage is TRBJ2-5; D ambiguous. The CDR3 runs to 13 residues. Trimming left V 1 base short and J 5 bases short, with 8 bases between. Germline-derived CDR1 and CDR2 are LGHDT and YNNKEL (reference sequence). The CDR3 spells CASSQAPLETQYF. DNA of the CDR3: TGTGCCAGCAGCCAAGCCCCTCTCGAGACCCAGTACTTC.

This clonotype was recorded at least ten times. The V and J genes are TRBV7-9 and TRBJ2-7, with 10 bases matching TRBD1. There are 15 residues in the CDR3. Trimming removed 0 bases from V and 6 bases from J; junction bases left unmatched: 5. The germline gives CDR1 SEHNR, CDR2 FQNEAQ (reference sequence). For the CDR3, the DNA is TGTGCCAGCAGCTTAGCTGGGACAGGGGCTCGCGAGCAGTACTTC. Translation: CASSLAGTGAREQYF.

In its sample, this clonotype was seen a few times. This chain links TRBV12-3 or TRBV12-4 with TRBJ1-1; TRBD1 is a possible D gene (6 bases). V lost 6 bases and J lost 10, with 21 bases in between. The CDR3 runs to 14 residues. The CDR3 bases are TGTGCCAGCAGGAAGACAGGTGAAGTTTTTGGAGCTTTCTTT. Amino acids: CASRKTGEVFGAFF.

This clonotype was seen repeatedly, ten times or more. Germline is not matched at one junction end, which may reflect a read error. The chain joins TRBV5-1 to TRBJ1-3; tentatively, D is TRBD1 (5 bases). CDR3 length equals 14 residues. The germline V gene has CDR1 SGHRS and CDR2 YFSETQ. CDR3 protein: CASSLGTPGNTIYF. For the CDR3, the DNA is TGCGCCAGCAGTTTGGGGACTCCTGGAAACACCATATATTTT.

There are many counts of this clonotype. The chain has TRBV7-2 and TRBJ2-7; D not certain. Germline V gene lookup returns CDR1 SGHTA and CDR2 FQGNSA. V lost 2 bases and J lost 3, with 8 bases in between. The CDR3 covers 13 residues. The chain's CDR3 is CASSLWANYEQYF. The CDR3 nucleotides read TGTGCCAGCAGCTTATGGGCCAACTACGAGCAGTACTTC.

In its sample, this clonotype was seen many times. In DNA form, the CDR3 reads TGCAGTGCTAGAGGGCTAGCGTACAATGAGCAGTTCTTC. Its protein is CSARGLAYNEQFF. The chain has TRBV20-1 and TRBJ2-1; D is possibly TRBD2 (6 bases). Germline assignment: CDR1 DFQATT and CDR2 SNEGSKA (reference sequence). This CDR3 spans 13 amino acids. The V end lost 1 base, the J end lost 4 bases, and 8 bases lay between the germline ends.

This clonotype has just a few counts. The J gene is TRBJ1-2, the V gene TRBV5-1, with 8 bases aligning to TRBD1. The CDR3 sequence is 15 residues long. Trimming at V came to 3 bases and at J to 1 base, leaving 5 bases not matched to a gene. Germline lookup yields CDR1 SGHRS and CDR2 YFSETQ. The CDR3 DNA sequence: TGCGCCAGCAGCTCCCGGACAGGGAATAACTATGGCTACACCTTC. It translates to CASSSRTGNNYGYTF.

This clonotype has at least ten counts. The chain joins TRBV5-1 to TRBJ1-5; a possible D gene is TRBD1 (6 bases). Between the trimmed V and J ends, which lost 1 base and 7 bases, there was a span of 9 bases. Per the germline V gene, CDR1 is SGHRS and CDR2 is YFSETQ. The CDR3 has 13 residues. CDR3 region: CASSLSGVQPQHF. The CDR3 bases are TGCGCCAGCAGCTTGTCAGGGGTACAGCCCCAGCATTTT.

This clonotype was counted many times. The J gene is TRBJ1-5, the V gene TRBV24-1; no clear D. CDR3 length: 13 residues. The germline gives CDR1 KGHDR, CDR2 SFDVKD. V dropped 5 bases and J dropped 4 bases, with 8 bases sitting between them. The CDR3: CATSGDGNQPQHF. The CDR3 DNA reads as TGTGCCACCAGTGGCGACGGAAATCAGCCCCAGCATTTT.

In this sample, this clonotype turned up many times. CDR3 sequence: CATSDARGEYGYEQYF. For the CDR3, the DNA is TGTGCCACCAGTGATGCCCGGGGGGAATACGGCTACGAGCAGTACTTC. V and J are TRBV24-1 and TRBJ2-7, with 7 bases lining up with TRBD2. The germline V gene has CDR1 KGHDR and CDR2 SFDVKD. J was trimmed by 3 bases and V by 3 bases; bases with no gene match: 10. The CDR3 has 16 residues.

This clonotype was detected many times. V is TRBV10-3 and J is TRBJ2-5; D may correspond to TRBD1 or TRBD2 (5 bases each). Trimming shortened V by 8 bases and J by 4 bases, and 20 bases separated the two germline ends. The germline V gene encodes CDR1 ENHRY and CDR2 SYGVKD. The CDR3 totals 15 residues. CDR3 coding DNA: TGTGCCATCGGCCCCCCGGGGCCGCAGTCAGAGACCCAGTACTTC. Amino acid sequence: CAIGPPGPQSETQYF.

This clonotype has ten or more counts. V usage is TRBV7-2 and J usage is TRBJ2-1, with 10 positions matching TRBD1. The CDR3 spans 13 residues. With V trimmed by 3 bases and J by 9 bases, 2 bases remained unmatched. Germline values: CDR1 SGHTA, CDR2 FQGNSA. The CDR3 here is CASSLGTGAEQFF. CDR3 DNA sequence: TGTGCCAGCAGCTTGGGGACAGGGGCTGAGCAGTTCTTC.

This clonotype appeared many times. The chain is built from TRBV7-9 and TRBJ2-2; unclear D gene. The CDR3 loop spans 15 amino acids. Trimming removed 4 bases from V and 6 bases from J, with 15 bases in between. Germline CDR1 reads SEHNR; CDR2 reads FQNEAQ (reference sequence). CDR3 sequence reads: CASSSNVGYAGELFF. The DNA for the CDR3 is TGTGCCAGCAGCTCAAACGTGGGGTACGCCGGGGAGCTGTTTTTT.

This clonotype was detected many times. V usage is TRBV12-3 or TRBV12-4 and J usage is TRBJ1-2; maybe TRBD1 (6 bases). Trimming removed 2 bases at V and 7 bases at J, with 14 bases between. The CDR3 runs 14 residues. As DNA, the CDR3 is TGTGCCAGCAGTTTAAGGCAGTCGACAGGTGGCTACACCTTC. Its protein is CASSLRQSTGGYTF.

This clonotype appeared many times. This chain joins TRBV29-1 and TRBJ2-1, with D uncertain. Trimming left V 7 bases short and J 3 bases short, with 19 bases between. CDR1 is SQVTM, CDR2 ANQGSEA, per germline. The CDR3 has 15 residues. The DNA for the CDR3 is TGCAGCGCATCCGACACCCGCAGCCTCTACAATGAGCAGTTCTTC. Encoded protein: CSASDTRSLYNEQFF.